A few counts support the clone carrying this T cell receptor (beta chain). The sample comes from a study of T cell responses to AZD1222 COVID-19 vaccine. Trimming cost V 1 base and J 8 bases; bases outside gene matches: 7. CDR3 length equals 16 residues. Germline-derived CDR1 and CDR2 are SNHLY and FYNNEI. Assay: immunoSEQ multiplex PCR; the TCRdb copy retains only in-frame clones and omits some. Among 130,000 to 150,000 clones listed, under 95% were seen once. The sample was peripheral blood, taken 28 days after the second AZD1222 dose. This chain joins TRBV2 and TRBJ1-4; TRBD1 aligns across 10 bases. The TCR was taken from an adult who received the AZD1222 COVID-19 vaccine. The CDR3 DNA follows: TGTGCCAGCAGTGAAGGCCGGACAGGGGGTAACGAAAAACTGTTTTTT. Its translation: CASSEGRTGGNEKLFF.